Listed here are 28 T cell receptor beta chains from one sample, sequenced in a study of blood T cell repertoires in COVID-19. The table came from immunoSEQ multiplex PCR; TCRdb's copy has only in-frame clones and leaves some out. The sample lists tens of thousands of clones, 80% to 95% occurring once. The specimen sequenced was peripheral blood. These receptors originate from a human donor in a cohort sampled during active COVID-19.

The chain employs TRBV19 and TRBJ2-3, with TRBD1 matching over 7 bases. Germline V CDR1 and CDR2: LNHDA, SQIVND (reference sequence). The CDR3 length is 14 residues. After removal of 5 bases from V and 8 bases from J, the junction contained 10 bases not matched to a gene. CDR3 sequence reads: CASSGQASSGTQYF. CDR3 nucleotides: TGTGCCAGTAGTGGACAGGCCTCGTCGGGTACGCAGTATTTT. The full variable domain, with the rest looked up from reference TRBV19 and TRBJ2-3, is DGGITQSPKYLFRKEGQNVTLSCEQNLNHDAMYWYRQDPGQGLRLIYYSQIVNDFQKGDIAEGYSVSREKKESFPLTVTSAQKNPTAFYLCASSGQASSGTQYFGPGTRLTVL.

This chain uses TRBV9 with TRBJ2-3; D possibly corresponds to TRBD2 (6 bases). CDR1 is SGDLS and CDR2 is YYNGEE in the germline V gene. The CDR3 has 16 residues. Deletions cut 1 base from V and 0 bases from J, with 12 bases between. CDR3 amino acids: CASSVRRATSTDTQYF. CDR3 coding DNA: TGTGCCAGCAGCGTAAGGAGGGCCACTAGCACAGATACGCAGTATTTT.

This chain uses TRBV9 with TRBJ2-7; D is unresolved. This CDR3 is built from 14 residues. Trimming took off 3 bases at V and 4 bases at J, with 14 bases between the two ends. Germline lookup yields CDR1 SGDLS and CDR2 YYNGEE. The CDR3 reads CASSAQVSGYEQYF. Here the CDR3 DNA reads TGTGCCAGCAGCGCCCAGGTGTCTGGGTACGAGCAGTACTTC.

The chain combines TRBV19 with TRBJ1-1; D is undetermined. Trimming cost V 3 bases and J 1 base, with 9 bases left between them. Germline V gene sequence: CDR1 LNHDA, CDR2 SQIVND (reference sequence). The CDR3 sequence is 14 residues long. For the CDR3, the DNA is TGTGCCAGTAGTATCGCGGATGGGAACACTGAAGCTTTCTTT. This encodes CASSIADGNTEAFF.

The gene calls are TRBV5-1 and TRBJ1-4; a possible D gene is TRBD1 (6 bases). Trimming took 1 base from V and 4 from J, leaving 8 bases between them. Germline-derived CDR1 and CDR2 are SGHRS and YFSETQ. There are 14 residues in the CDR3. The CDR3 loop is CASSLRGFNEKLFF. The CDR3 DNA sequence: TGCGCCAGCAGCTTGAGGGGGTTTAATGAAAAACTGTTTTTT.

This clone appeared a few times. The chain employs TRBV5-6 and TRBJ1-5; 7 bases line up with TRBD1. V lost 4 bases to trimming and J lost 1 base; unmatched junction nucleotides: 5. The CDR3 runs 15 residues. CDR1 SGHDT and CDR2 YYEEEE come from the germline V gene. The chain's CDR3 is CASSQRGPSNQPQHF. In DNA form, the CDR3 reads TGTGCCAGCAGCCAAAGGGGGCCGAGCAATCAGCCCCAGCATTTT.

The V gene is TRBV9, the J gene TRBJ1-5; D gene ambiguous. The CDR3 sequence is 15 residues long. The V gene lost 4 bases and the J gene lost 1 base, with 12 bases spanning the gap. The germline CDR1 and CDR2 sequences are SGDLS and YYNGEE. The CDR3 region is CASSPGGGSNQPQHF. DNA of the CDR3: TGTGCCAGCAGCCCGGGAGGAGGGAGCAATCAGCCCCAGCATTTT.

V and J are TRBV7-2 and TRBJ1-2; D remains unclear. Germline V gene data show CDR1 as SGHTA and CDR2 as FQGNSA. The CDR3 covers 14 residues. The V end lost 5 bases, the J end lost 0 bases, and 10 bases lay between the germline ends. CDR3 DNA sequence: TGTGCCAGCAGCCCCGACGGAGCTAACTATGGCTACACCTTC. Protein product: CASSPDGANYGYTF.

The rearrangement uses TRBV6-5 and TRBJ1-1, with D possibly matching TRBD1 (6 bases). Germline V gene lookup returns CDR1 MNHEY and CDR2 SVGAGI. This CDR3 has 13 amino acids. Between the trimmed V and J ends, which lost 7 bases and 10 bases, there was a span of 19 bases. CDR3 residues: CASTPLGTRVAFF. CDR3 DNA sequence: TGTGCCAGCACCCCCCTAGGGACACGGGTAGCTTTCTTT.

The V call is TRBV5-4, the J call TRBJ2-4; 7 positions match TRBD2. The CDR3 consists of 16 residues. V was pared by 2 bases and J by 1 base, with 6 bases of the junction left unmatched. Germline CDR1 SGHNT, CDR2 YYREEE (reference sequence). The chain's CDR3 is CASSFGAGVAKNIQYF. The CDR3 region has the DNA TGTGCCAGCAGCTTCGGGGCGGGGGTCGCCAAAAACATTCAGTACTTC.

The V and J genes are TRBV29-1 and TRBJ2-1; D might be TRBD2 (8 bases). Trimming pared 3 bases from V and 10 bases from J, leaving 13 bases between. Germline CDR1 SQVTM, CDR2 ANQGSEA. The CDR3 consists of 12 residues. This chain's CDR3 is CSVEGLGGEQFF. CDR3 coding DNA: TGCAGCGTTGAGGGACTAGGGGGCGAGCAGTTCTTC.

In the case of this clone: This specimen includes other DNA sequences encoding the same CDR3. The CDR3 nucleotides read TGTGCCAGCAGGGTGACAGAAAAACTGTTTTTT. Protein: CASRVTEKLFF. The chain carries TRBV12-3 or TRBV12-4 and TRBJ1-4; D gene uncertain. CDR3 length: 11 residues. The ends were cut back, 6 bases at V and 8 bases at J, with 7 bases in the middle.

This chain connects TRBV6-1 to TRBJ1-2, with D unclear. The CDR3 is 13 amino acids. The germline V and J ends were trimmed by 1 base and 4 bases, with 7 bases remaining between them. CDR1 MNHNS and CDR2 SASEGT come from the germline V gene. The CDR3: CASSEGEGYGYTF. For the CDR3, the DNA is TGTGCCAGCAGTGAAGGGGAGGGCTATGGCTACACCTTC.

The chain carries TRBV5-4 and TRBJ2-7; 8 bases are a match to TRBD1. CDR1 and CDR2 (germline): SGHNT, YYREEE (reference sequence). The CDR3 covers 14 residues. Losses at the gene ends were 0 bases for V and 6 bases for J; bases not matched to a gene: 5. The CDR3 sequence: CASSLEQGVTEQYF. CDR3 nucleotide sequence: TGTGCCAGCAGCTTGGAACAGGGGGTGACCGAGCAGTACTTC.

This clone was recorded only once. V is TRBV9 and J is TRBJ2-7; the match to TRBD2 covers 7 bases. Germline V gene lookup returns CDR1 SGDLS and CDR2 YYNGEE. With V trimmed by 4 bases and J by 7 bases, 11 bases remained unmatched. The CDR3 spans 14 residues. CDR3 loop: CASSPGGTLREQYF. The CDR3 bases are TGTGCCAGCAGCCCGGGGGGAACGCTACGTGAGCAGTACTTC. Full variable domain (outside the CDR3, taken from reference TRBV9 and TRBJ2-7): DSGVTQTPKHLITATGQRVTLRCSPRSGDLSVYWYQQSLDQGLQFLIQYYNGEERAKGNILERFSAQQFPDLHSELNLSSLELGDSALYFCASSPGGTLREQYFGPGTRLTVT.

This chain joins TRBV29-1 and TRBJ1-2; maybe TRBD1 (6 bases). The CDR3 loop spans 15 amino acids. The V and J ends lost 5 bases and 0 bases respectively, with 16 bases between them. Germline V gives CDR1 SQVTM, CDR2 ANQGSEA. CDR3 protein: CSVRNTGLANYGYTF. CDR3 nucleotides: TGCAGCGTTCGGAACACAGGGCTAGCTAACTATGGCTACACCTTC. The full variable domain, with the rest looked up from reference TRBV29-1 and TRBJ1-2, is SAVISQKPSRDICQRGTSLTIQCQVDSQVTMMFWYRQQPGQSLTLIATANQGSEATYESGFVIDKFPISRPNLTFSTLTVSNMSPEDSSIYLCSVRNTGLANYGYTFGSGTRLTVV.

The rearrangement joins TRBV10-3 to TRBJ2-3, with TRBD2 identical over 9 bases. The germline gives CDR1 ENHRY, CDR2 SYGVKD. J was trimmed by 2 bases and V by 5 bases; bases with no gene match: 2. CDR3 length equals 14 residues. The chain's CDR3 is CAISSSGTTDTQYF. The CDR3 DNA follows: TGTGCCATCAGTTCTAGCGGGACCACAGATACGCAGTATTTT.

This chain connects TRBV19 to TRBJ2-1; TRBD2 matches at 8 bases. Germline V lookup: CDR1 LNHDA, CDR2 SQIVND (reference sequence). There are 15 residues in the CDR3. J gave up 6 bases and V 3 bases, and 7 bases lay outside the gene matches. The DNA for the CDR3 is TGTGCCAGTAGTATTCAACCAGCGGGGGTCAATGAGCAGTTCTTC. It codes for CASSIQPAGVNEQFF.

The V gene is TRBV6-6, the J gene TRBJ2-3, with D perhaps TRBD1 (7 bases). The CDR3 spans 11 residues. Trimming took 10 bases from V and 6 from J, leaving 11 bases between them. The V gene's germline CDR1 is MNHNY and CDR2 SVGAGI (reference sequence). The CDR3 region is CAIAGGDTQYF. The CDR3 bases are TGTGCCATCGCAGGGGGGGATACGCAGTATTTT.

This rearrangement joins TRBV28 to TRBJ1-5, with TRBD1 as a possible D gene (5 bases). CDR3 size: 10 residues. Germline CDR1 reads MDHEN; CDR2 reads SYDVKM. CDR3 nucleotides: TGTGCGGCAGGGAATCAGCCCCAGCATTTT. It encodes CAAGNQPQHF.

The chain joins TRBV7-2 to TRBJ2-7; D remains unclear. The V gene lost 5 bases and the J gene lost 1 base, with 6 bases spanning the gap. The CDR3 loop spans 12 amino acids. Germline CDR1 is SGHTA and CDR2 is FQGNSA. The CDR3 protein is CASSLFSYEQYF. The CDR3 DNA sequence: TGTGCCAGCAGCCTATTTTCCTACGAGCAGTACTTC.

This clone was counted once. The V and J genes are TRBV7-8 and TRBJ1-3; tentative D call: TRBD1 (6 bases). Trimming shortened V by 5 bases and J by 7 bases, and 9 bases separated the two germline ends. The germline gives CDR1 SGHVS, CDR2 FQNEAQ. This CDR3 region has 12 residues. CDR3: CASSPGQNTIYF. CDR3 bases: TGTGCCAGCAGCCCCGGACAGAACACCATATATTTT. The entire variable domain, with the rest obtained from reference TRBV7-8 and TRBJ1-3, is as follows: GAGVSQSPRYKVAKRGQDVALRCDPISGHVSLFWYQQALGQGPEFLTYFQNEAQLDKSGLPSDRFFAERPEGSVSTLKIQRTQQEDSAVYLCASSPGQNTIYFGEGSWLTVV.

The chain joins TRBV9 to TRBJ2-3; 12 bases match TRBD2. Per the germline V gene, CDR1 is SGDLS and CDR2 is YYNGEE. This CDR3 spans 16 amino acids. Trimming removed 0 bases from V and 2 bases from J; junction bases left unmatched: 1. CDR3 in DNA: TGTGCCAGCAGCGTAGGACTAGCGGGGGCCACAGATACGCAGTATTTT. As protein: CASSVGLAGATDTQYF.

The chain combines TRBV7-8 with TRBJ2-2; maybe TRBD1 (7 bases). In germline, CDR1 is SGHVS, CDR2 FQNEAQ. V was cut by 1 base and J by 6 bases, with 12 bases left in between. The CDR3 runs to 15 residues. The CDR3 is CASSLVRGVAGELFF. CDR3 coding DNA: TGTGCCAGCAGCTTAGTCAGGGGGGTTGCCGGGGAGCTGTTTTTT. The entire variable domain, with the rest obtained from reference TRBV7-8 and TRBJ2-2, is as follows: GAGVSQSPRYKVAKRGQDVALRCDPISGHVSLFWYQQALGQGPEFLTYFQNEAQLDKSGLPSDRFFAERPEGSVSTLKIQRTQQEDSAVYLCASSLVRGVAGELFFGEGSRLTVL.

The chain recombines TRBV6-1 with TRBJ2-3; 9 bases are shared with TRBD1. Unmatched junction bases numbered 8, after V lost 4 bases and J lost 3 bases. The CDR3 length is 16 residues. Germline assignment: CDR1 MNHNS and CDR2 SASEGT. The CDR3 nucleotides read TGTGCCAGCAGTGGCGACCGGGACAGGGTAACAGATACGCAGTATTTT. This gives the protein CASSGDRDRVTDTQYF.

There are a few counts of this clone. The gene calls are TRBV6-6 and TRBJ1-2; TRBD1 matches at 9 bases. CDR1 is MNHNY, CDR2 SVGAGI, per germline (reference sequence). This CDR3 is 13 amino acids long. J was trimmed by 8 bases and V by 6 bases; bases with no gene match: 7. The DNA for the CDR3 is TGTGCCAGCAGGATACAGGGGGCAGAGGGCTACACCTTC. The encoded protein is CASRIQGAEGYTF.

The gene calls are TRBV7-8 and TRBJ1-2, with D hard to call. The germline V gene encodes CDR1 SGHVS and CDR2 FQNEAQ. Trimming took 1 base from V and 4 from J, leaving 7 bases between them. This CDR3 has 13 residues. In DNA form, the CDR3 reads TGTGCCAGCAGCTTAGACTTCCTCTATGGCTACACCTTC. Translating it yields CASSLDFLYGYTF.

The DNA of the CDR3 is TGTGCCAGCAGCTCAACGCGAGGTCTGATGAACACTGAAGCTTTCTTT. This encodes CASSSTRGLMNTEAFF. V and J are TRBV7-9 and TRBJ1-1; D is uncertain. In germline, CDR1 is SEHNR, CDR2 FQNEAQ (reference sequence). This CDR3 contains 16 residues. The V end lost 4 bases, the J end lost 0 bases, and 15 bases lay between the germline ends.